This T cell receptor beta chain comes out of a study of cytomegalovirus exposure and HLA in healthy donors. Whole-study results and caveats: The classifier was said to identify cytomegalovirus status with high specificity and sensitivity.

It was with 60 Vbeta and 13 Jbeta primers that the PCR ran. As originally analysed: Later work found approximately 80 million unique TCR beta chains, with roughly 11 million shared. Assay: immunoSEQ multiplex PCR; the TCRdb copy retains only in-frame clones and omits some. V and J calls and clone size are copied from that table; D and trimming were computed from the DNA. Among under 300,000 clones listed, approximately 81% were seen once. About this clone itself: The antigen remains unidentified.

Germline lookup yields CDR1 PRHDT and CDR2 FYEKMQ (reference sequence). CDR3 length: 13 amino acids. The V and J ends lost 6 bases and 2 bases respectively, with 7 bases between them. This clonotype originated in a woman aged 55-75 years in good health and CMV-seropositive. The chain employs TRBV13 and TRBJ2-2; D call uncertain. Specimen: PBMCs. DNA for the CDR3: TGTGCCAGCAGTATTTATAACACCGGGGAGCTGTTTTTT. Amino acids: CASSIYNTGELFF.